Sequencing of this TCR beta chain was carried out in a study of blood T cells in healthy people across ages. Points from the study as a whole: Researchers report that TCR beta diversity correlated strongly with naive T cell percentage. Diversity estimates drawn from one million T cells were deemed underestimates. Per-million-T-cell TCR beta diversity fell roughly linearly with age.

Note on this clonotype: The antigen remains unidentified.

A sample-barcoded 5' primer and a J-beta primer mix were used in a second PCR of about 7 to 12 cycles. The study obtained at least 2.5 million CDR3-containing paired-end reads from every sample. TCRdb passed the 5' RACE reads through MiXCR, listing each CDR3 protein once. The table shows 650,000 to 800,000 distinct CDR3 sequences, with around 43% occurring only once. Germline CDR1 LGHDT, CDR2 YNNKEL (reference sequence). The V gene end was trimmed by 11 bases and the J gene end by 6 bases; junction bases not matched to a gene: 9. The CDR3 length is 13 residues. The TCR sequence derives from a man between 60 and 75 years old in good health. The sample consisted of blood. The chain has TRBV3-1 and TRBJ2-1; 8 bases map to TRBD2. The CDR3 region is CAARGGGTNEQFF. CDR3 DNA sequence: TGTGCCGCCCGAGGCGGGGGGACCAATGAGCAGTTCTTC.